The 21 T cell receptor beta chains given below trace back to one sample, sequenced in a study of naive CD8 T cells in extremely preterm neonates. Extremely preterm births at about 22-28 weeks of gestation supplied the samples. Which antigens these TCRs recognize remains unknown. Study-wide findings and caveats: Compared with older groups, preterm CDR3s were shorter, with fewer N additions and less trimming.

The data were produced by immunoSEQ multiplex PCR, yet TCRdb's version contains in-frame clones alone and is incomplete. The sample comprises 20,000 to 30,000 clones, about 91% of which are singletons, and around 0.89% rests with the top ten. The sequenced material came from naive CD8+ T cells from cord blood. All receptors derive from a boy who was born preterm.

The chain uses TRBV18 and TRBJ1-1, with D possibly matching TRBD1 (5 bases). The CDR3 runs 15 residues. Germline assignment: CDR1 KGHSH and CDR2 LQKENI. Trimming removed 2 bases at V and 0 bases at J, with 10 bases between. CDR3 residues: CASSPLGRMNTEAFF. The CDR3 DNA sequence: TGTGCCAGCTCACCATTGGGACGGATGAACACTGAAGCTTTCTTT.

The chain carries TRBV13 and TRBJ2-2; D gene unclear. Germline V lookup: CDR1 PRHDT, CDR2 FYEKMQ (reference sequence). CDR3 size: 11 residues. Trimming removed 2 bases at V and 5 bases at J, with 0 bases between. Here the CDR3 reads CASSLTGELFF. The CDR3 nucleotides read TGTGCCAGCAGCTTAACCGGGGAGCTGTTTTTT.

The V gene is TRBV4-1, the J gene TRBJ2-1; TRBD2 matches at 13 bases. The CDR3 is 16 residues long. Losses at the gene ends were 0 bases for V and 10 bases for J; bases not matched to a gene: 6. Germline-derived CDR1 and CDR2 are MGHRA and YSYEKL. The CDR3 spells CASSQDTSGGGREQFF. In nucleotides, the CDR3 is TGCGCCAGCAGCCAAGATACTAGCGGGGGGGGGCGGGAGCAGTTCTTC.

The V and J genes are TRBV11-2 and TRBJ2-1; 10 bases match TRBD1. Losses at the gene ends were 1 base for V and 6 bases for J; bases not matched to a gene: 0. CDR3 size: 14 residues. Germline values: CDR1 SGHAT, CDR2 FQNNGV. The CDR3 spells CASSLGTGGNEQFF. CDR3 coding DNA: TGTGCCAGCAGCTTAGGGACAGGGGGCAATGAGCAGTTCTTC.

This clone was detected only once. The chain recombines TRBV9 with TRBJ1-2, with TRBD1 matching 9 bases. Germline V gene sequence: CDR1 SGDLS, CDR2 YYNGEE. This CDR3 has 14 amino acids. V shed 4 bases and J 7 bases; nucleotides not matched to a gene: 8. CDR3 protein: CASSPPGQGFGYTF. The CDR3 nucleotides are TGTGCCAGCAGCCCCCCGGGACAGGGTTTTGGCTACACCTTC.

The gene calls are TRBV5-1 and TRBJ1-2, with 8 bases that match TRBD1. The V gene end was trimmed by 9 bases and the J gene end by 6 bases; junction bases not matched to a gene: 4. Looked up from germline, CDR1 is SGHRS and CDR2 is YFSETQ. There are 11 residues in the CDR3. CDR3 sequence (DNA): TGCGCCACCCTGACAGGGGATGGCTACACCTTC. Its translation: CATLTGDGYTF.

The J gene is TRBJ1-1, the V gene TRBV4-1; no reliable D call. The length of the CDR3 is 14 residues. V was pared by 0 bases and J by 0 bases, with 5 bases between. From germline, CDR1 is MGHRA and CDR2 YSYEKL. CDR3 protein: CASSQDGLNTEAFF. CDR3 nucleotides: TGCGCCAGCAGCCAAGATGGGTTGAACACTGAAGCTTTCTTT.

The chain has TRBV5-1 and TRBJ1-2; D may be TRBD1 (5 bases). The ends were cut back, 0 bases at V and 4 bases at J, with 7 bases in the middle. This CDR3 contains 13 residues. The V gene's germline CDR1 is SGHRS and CDR2 YFSETQ. The CDR3 sequence: CASSLAGSYGYTF. Written as DNA, the CDR3 is TGCGCCAGCAGCTTGGCAGGGTCCTATGGCTACACCTTC.

The V call is TRBV7-9, the J call TRBJ2-7, with 11 bases lining up with TRBD1. The germline V gene encodes CDR1 SEHNR and CDR2 FQNEAQ (reference sequence). The J segment lost 3 bases and the V segment lost 6 bases, leaving 4 bases of the junction unmatched. The CDR3 is made up of 14 amino acids. The CDR3 DNA follows: TGTGCCAGCAGACCCGGGACAGGGGGCTACGAGCAGTACTTC. It encodes CASRPGTGGYEQYF.

The rearrangement joins TRBV6-6 to TRBJ1-6; D remains unclear. The V end was cut by 4 bases, the J end by 5 bases, with 6 bases between. The CDR3 totals 13 residues. Looked up from germline, CDR1 is MNHNY and CDR2 is SVGAGI (reference sequence). The CDR3 DNA is TGTGCCAGCAGTTTCTTCAATAATTCACCCCTCCACTTT. This sequence encodes CASSFFNNSPLHF.

The chain has TRBV4-1 and TRBJ2-3; D not certain. The CDR3 contains 13 residues. Germline CDR1 reads MGHRA; CDR2 reads YSYEKL. V lost 1 base and J lost 2, with 4 bases in between. In nucleotides, the CDR3 is TGCGCCAGCAGCCAAGTAGACACAGATACGCAGTATTTT. Protein product: CASSQVDTDTQYF.

In DNA form, the CDR3 reads TGTGCCAGCTCACCGACAGGGGGCTACGAGCAGTACTTC. Encoded protein: CASSPTGGYEQYF. The chain joins TRBV18 to TRBJ2-7, with 9 nucleotides matching TRBD1. CDR1 KGHSH and CDR2 LQKENI come from the germline V gene. This CDR3 has 13 residues. Losses at the gene ends were 3 bases for V and 3 bases for J; bases not matched to a gene: 0.

The chain recombines TRBV5-4 with TRBJ2-1; D ambiguous. Germline CDR1 is SGHNT and CDR2 is YYREEE (reference sequence). This CDR3 is 14 amino acids long. Between the trimmed V and J ends, which lost 0 bases and 0 bases, there was a span of 4 bases. The DNA of the CDR3 is TGTGCCAGCAGCTTGGACAGCTCCTACAATGAGCAGTTCTTC. Translating gives CASSLDSSYNEQFF.

The V call is TRBV6-5, the J call TRBJ1-2; possibly TRBD1 for D (6 bases). The germline gives CDR1 MNHEY, CDR2 SVGAGI. The CDR3 is made up of 13 amino acids. The ends were cut back, 2 bases at V and 5 bases at J, with 9 bases in the middle. CDR3 loop: CASSYGTKYGYTF. The CDR3, as DNA: TGTGCCAGCAGTTACGGGACAAAATATGGCTACACCTTC.

V is TRBV5-6 and J is TRBJ1-2, with D perhaps matching TRBD1 (5 bases). Germline loops: CDR1 SGHDT, CDR2 YYEEEE. The V end was cut by 0 bases, the J end by 4 bases, with 16 bases between. The CDR3 is 16 residues long. This CDR3 reads CASSLVTGRGTYGYTF. The CDR3, as DNA: TGTGCCAGCAGCTTGGTAACGGGGCGGGGGACCTATGGCTACACCTTC.

Of note for this clone: Additional DNA sequences in this sample encode the identical CDR3. The chain recombines TRBV7-9 with TRBJ1-2; a possible D gene is TRBD1 (6 bases). This CDR3 contains 13 residues. Trimming removed 3 bases at V and 2 bases at J, with 7 bases between. Per the germline V gene, CDR1 is SEHNR and CDR2 is FQNEAQ (reference sequence). The CDR3 sequence: CASSLGTNYGYTF. The CDR3 DNA sequence: TGTGCCAGCAGCTTGGGGACAAACTATGGCTACACCTTC.

This rearrangement joins TRBV7-3 to TRBJ1-1, with D tentatively TRBD1 (5 bases). Deletions cut 3 bases from V and 1 base from J, with 6 bases between. The germline V gene encodes CDR1 SGHTA and CDR2 FQGTGA. The CDR3 consists of 13 residues. Written as DNA, the CDR3 is TGTGCCAGCAGCTTTCAGGGGAACACTGAAGCTTTCTTT. It yields the protein CASSFQGNTEAFF.

This clone was counted only a few times. The V gene is TRBV11-2, the J gene TRBJ2-7, with no clear D. This CDR3 contains 12 residues. Trimming took 2 bases from V and 2 from J, leaving 4 bases between them. CDR1 is SGHAT, CDR2 FQNNGV, per germline. Here the CDR3 DNA reads TGTGCCAGCAGCTTACTAGCCTACGAGCAGTACTTC. Protein product: CASSLLAYEQYF. Drawing the rest from reference TRBV11-2 and TRBJ2-7, the complete variable domain is EAGVAQSPRYKIIEKRQSVAFWCNPISGHATLYWYQQILGQGPKLLIQFQNNGVVDDSQLPKDRFSAERLKGVDSTLKIQPAKLEDSAVYLCASSLLAYEQYFGPGTRLTVT.

As DNA, the CDR3 is TGTGCTAGTGGTCCCGGACTAGATGGCTACACCTTC. Translated, it gives CASGPGLDGYTF. The chain employs TRBV12-5 and TRBJ1-2; no clear D gene. The CDR3 runs to 12 residues. CDR1 and CDR2 (germline): LGHNT, FRNRAP. V lost 5 bases, J lost 6 bases, and 10 bases lay in between.

In the case of this clone: Other DNA sequences within the sample encode an identical CDR3. As DNA, the CDR3 is TGTGCCTGGAGTGTCGGGGGTTACGAGCAGTACTTC. As protein: CAWSVGGYEQYF. The rearrangement uses TRBV30 and TRBJ2-7; TRBD2 might be the D (6 bases). In germline, CDR1 is GTSNPN, CDR2 SVGIG (reference sequence). The CDR3 extends over 12 amino acids. V shed 0 bases and J shed 4 bases, with 7 bases lying between them.

The rearrangement joins TRBV30 to TRBJ2-7; possible D gene TRBD2, 5 bases. The CDR3 is 12 residues long. Trimming stripped 3 bases from V and 2 bases from J, with 8 bases between. Germline V gene lookup returns CDR1 GTSNPN and CDR2 SVGIG (reference sequence). The CDR3 loop is CAWSPGTYEQYF. As DNA, the CDR3 is TGTGCCTGGAGCCCCGGGACCTACGAGCAGTACTTC. The variable domain in full, with the rest retrieved from reference TRBV30 and TRBJ2-7, is SQTIHQWPATLVQPVGSPLSLECTVEGTSNPNLYWYRQAAGRGLQLLFYSVGIGQISSEVPQNLSASRPQDRQFILSSKKLLLSDSGFYLCAWSPGTYEQYFGPGTRLTVT.